This T cell receptor (beta chain) derives from a study of blood T cell repertoires in COVID-19. Study overall: Acute-phase and convalescent COVID-19 samples originated in the United States, Italy and Spain. Sources were T cells, B-cell-depleted T cells, or PBMCs; the material itself was cDNA or gDNA.

CDR3 length: 14 amino acids. The germline V gene has CDR1 SSHAT and CDR2 FNYEAQ (reference sequence). V was clipped by 5 bases and J by 2 bases; unmatched bases: 4. Original processing notes: Reference gene primer amplification gave estimated nucleated cell counts. The protocol was immunoSEQ multiplex PCR, while the TCRdb copy is restricted to in-frame clones and leaves out a portion. D and trimming come from the DNA, and the V and J calls and clone size come from that table. The sample yields over 75,000 clones, roughly 86% seen once. Specimen: peripheral blood. V is TRBV7-7 and J is TRBJ2-3, with TRBD1 matching 7 bases. The TCR comes from a woman at least 80 years old with acute or convalescent COVID-19. The CDR3 spells CASSAGQVTDTQYF. The CDR3, as DNA: TGTGCCAGCAGCGCCGGACAGGTCACAGATACGCAGTATTTT.